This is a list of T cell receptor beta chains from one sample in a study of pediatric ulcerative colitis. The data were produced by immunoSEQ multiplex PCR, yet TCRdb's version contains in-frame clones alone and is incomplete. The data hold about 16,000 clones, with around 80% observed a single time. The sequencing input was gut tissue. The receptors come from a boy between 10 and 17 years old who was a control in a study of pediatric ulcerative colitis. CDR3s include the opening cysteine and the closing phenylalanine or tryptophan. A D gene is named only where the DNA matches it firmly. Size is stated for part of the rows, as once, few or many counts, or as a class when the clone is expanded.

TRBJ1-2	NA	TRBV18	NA	CASSPVREGYTF	TGTGCCAGCTCACCAGTACGGGAGGGCTACACCTTC
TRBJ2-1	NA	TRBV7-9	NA	CASKRGNEQFF	TGTGCCAGCAAAAGGGGCAATGAGCAGTTCTTC
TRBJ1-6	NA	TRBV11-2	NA	CASSFRLINSPLHF	TGTGCCAGCAGCTTCCGGCTCATTAATTCACCCCTCCACTTT
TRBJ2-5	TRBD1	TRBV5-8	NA	CASSLGWDSQETQYF	TGTGCCAGCAGCTTAGGGTGGGACAGTCAAGAGACCCAGTACTTC
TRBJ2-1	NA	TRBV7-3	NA	CASSLGEGYGEQFF	TGTGCCAGCAGCTTAGGCGAGGGTTACGGTGAGCAGTTCTTC
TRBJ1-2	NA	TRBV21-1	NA	CASSHGPSNYGYTF	TGTGCCAGCAGCCACGGACCGAGTAACTATGGCTACACCTTC
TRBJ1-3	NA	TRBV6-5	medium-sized	CASKPSTFSGNTIYF	TGTGCCAGCAAGCCCTCTACCTTCTCTGGAAACACCATATATTTT
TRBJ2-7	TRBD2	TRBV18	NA	CASSPGLALVYEQYF	TGTGCCAGCTCACCCGGACTAGCGTTAGTCTACGAGCAGTACTTC
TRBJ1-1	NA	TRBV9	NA	CASSVATVNTEAFF	TGTGCCAGCAGCGTAGCAACGGTGAACACTGAAGCTTTCTTT
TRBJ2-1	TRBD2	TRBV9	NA	CASSPSGRYYNEQFF	TGTGCCAGCAGCCCGAGCGGGAGATACTACAATGAGCAGTTCTTC
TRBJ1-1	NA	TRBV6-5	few	CATQPGQTFDEAFF	TGTGCCACCCAACCCGGACAGACTTTTGATGAAGCTTTCTTT
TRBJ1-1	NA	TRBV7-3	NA	CASSLDPSDTEAFF	TGTGCCAGCAGCTTGGACCCGAGCGACACTGAAGCTTTCTTT
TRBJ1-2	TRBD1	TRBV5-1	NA	CASSSALRGNYGYTF	TGCGCCAGCAGCTCGGCCCTCAGGGGGAACTATGGCTACACCTTC
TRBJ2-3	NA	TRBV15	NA	CATSRDRVTDTQYF	TGTGCCACCAGCAGAGATAGGGTGACAGATACGCAGTATTTT
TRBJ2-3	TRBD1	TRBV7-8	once	CASSSDRAGDTQYF	TGTGCCAGCAGCTCGGACAGGGCGGGAGATACGCAGTATTTT
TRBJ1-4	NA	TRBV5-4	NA	CASSFDRRGNEKLFF	TGTGCCAGCAGCTTCGACCGCAGGGGTAATGAAAAACTGTTTTTT
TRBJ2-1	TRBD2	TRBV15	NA	CATSGPPLAAHQEQFF	TGTGCCACCAGCGGGCCCCCACTAGCGGCCCACCAGGAGCAGTTCTTC